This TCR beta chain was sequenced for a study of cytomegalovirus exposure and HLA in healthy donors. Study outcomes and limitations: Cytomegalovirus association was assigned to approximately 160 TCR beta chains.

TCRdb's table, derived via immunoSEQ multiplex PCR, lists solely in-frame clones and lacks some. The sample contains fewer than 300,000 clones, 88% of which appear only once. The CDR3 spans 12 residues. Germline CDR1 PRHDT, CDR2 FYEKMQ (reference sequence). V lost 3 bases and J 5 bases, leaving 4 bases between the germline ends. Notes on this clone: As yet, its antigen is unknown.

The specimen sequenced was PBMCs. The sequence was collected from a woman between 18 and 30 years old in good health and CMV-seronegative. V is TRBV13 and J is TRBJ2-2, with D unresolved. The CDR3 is CASSFRTGELFF. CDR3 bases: TGTGCCAGCAGCTTTCGGACCGGGGAGCTGTTTTTT.